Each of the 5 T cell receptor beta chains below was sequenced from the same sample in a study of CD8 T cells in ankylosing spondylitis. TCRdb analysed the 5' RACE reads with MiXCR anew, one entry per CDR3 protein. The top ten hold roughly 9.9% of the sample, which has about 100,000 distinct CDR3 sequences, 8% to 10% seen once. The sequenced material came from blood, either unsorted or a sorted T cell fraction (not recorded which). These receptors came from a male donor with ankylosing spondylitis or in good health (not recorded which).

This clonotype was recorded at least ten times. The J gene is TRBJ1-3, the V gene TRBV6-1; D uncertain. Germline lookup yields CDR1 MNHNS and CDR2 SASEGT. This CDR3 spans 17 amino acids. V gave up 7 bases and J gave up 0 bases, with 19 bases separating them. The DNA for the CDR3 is TGTGCCAGCAAGAAGGCGGGCGACTACCGCTCTGGAAACACCATATATTTT. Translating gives CASKKAGDYRSGNTIYF.

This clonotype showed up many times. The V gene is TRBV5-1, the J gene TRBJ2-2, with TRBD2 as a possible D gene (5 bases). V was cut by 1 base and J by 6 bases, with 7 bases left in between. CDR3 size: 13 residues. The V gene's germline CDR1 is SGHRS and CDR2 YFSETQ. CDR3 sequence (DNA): TGCGCCAGCAGCTTGTCGAGGGCCGGGGAGCTGTTTTTT. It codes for CASSLSRAGELFF.

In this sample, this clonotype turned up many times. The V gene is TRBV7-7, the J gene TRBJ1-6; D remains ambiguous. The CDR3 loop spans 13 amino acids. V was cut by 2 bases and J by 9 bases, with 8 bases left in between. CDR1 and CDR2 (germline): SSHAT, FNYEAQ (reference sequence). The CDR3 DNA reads TGTGCCAGCAGCTTAAGTCTGAGTTCACCCCTCCACTTT. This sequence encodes CASSLSLSSPLHF.

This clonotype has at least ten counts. Here the CDR3 reads CASSLGVGQKYNEQFF. The DNA of the CDR3 is TGTGCCAGCAGCTTAGGAGTTGGACAGAAGTACAATGAGCAGTTCTTC. The chain links TRBV7-9 to TRBJ2-1, with D possibly matching TRBD1 (6 bases). Trimming removed 1 base at V and 4 bases at J, with 14 bases between. Germline assignment: CDR1 SEHNR and CDR2 FQNEAQ (reference sequence). This CDR3 spans 16 amino acids.

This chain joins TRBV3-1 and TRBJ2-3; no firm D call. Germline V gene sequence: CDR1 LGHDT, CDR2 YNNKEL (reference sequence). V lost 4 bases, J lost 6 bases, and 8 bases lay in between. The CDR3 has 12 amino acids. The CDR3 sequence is CASSPKSDTQYF. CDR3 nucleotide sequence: TGTGCCAGCAGCCCTAAGAGTGATACGCAGTATTTT.